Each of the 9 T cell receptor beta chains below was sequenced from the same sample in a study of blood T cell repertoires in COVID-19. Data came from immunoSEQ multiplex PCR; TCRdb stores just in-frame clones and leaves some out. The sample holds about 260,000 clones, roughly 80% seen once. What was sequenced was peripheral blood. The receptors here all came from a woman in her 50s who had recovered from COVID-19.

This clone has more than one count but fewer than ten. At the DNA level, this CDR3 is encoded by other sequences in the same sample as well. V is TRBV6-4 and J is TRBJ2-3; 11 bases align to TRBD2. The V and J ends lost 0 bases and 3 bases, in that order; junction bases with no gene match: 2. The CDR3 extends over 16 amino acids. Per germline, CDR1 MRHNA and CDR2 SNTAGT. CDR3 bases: TGTGCCAGCAGTGACTCTAGCGGGGGGGCTACAGATACGCAGTATTTT. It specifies CASSDSSGGATDTQYF.

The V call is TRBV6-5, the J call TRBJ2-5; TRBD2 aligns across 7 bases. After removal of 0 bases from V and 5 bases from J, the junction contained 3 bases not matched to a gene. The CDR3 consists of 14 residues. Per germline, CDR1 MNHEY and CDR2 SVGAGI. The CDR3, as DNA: TGTGCCAGCAGTTACTCTGCGGGAGAGGAGACCCAGTACTTC. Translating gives CASSYSAGEETQYF.

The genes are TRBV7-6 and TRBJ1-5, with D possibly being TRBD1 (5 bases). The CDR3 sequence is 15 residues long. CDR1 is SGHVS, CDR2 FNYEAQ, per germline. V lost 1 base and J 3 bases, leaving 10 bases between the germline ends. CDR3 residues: CASSLGGSFNQPQHF. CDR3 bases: TGTGCCAGCAGCTTAGGGGGCAGTTTCAATCAGCCCCAGCATTTT.

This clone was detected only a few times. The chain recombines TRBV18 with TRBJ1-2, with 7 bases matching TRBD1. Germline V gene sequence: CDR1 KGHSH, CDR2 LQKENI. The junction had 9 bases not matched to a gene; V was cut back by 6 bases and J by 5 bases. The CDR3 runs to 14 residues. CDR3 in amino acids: CASSIRQGEYGYTF. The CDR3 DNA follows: TGTGCCAGCTCCATTAGACAGGGAGAGTATGGCTACACCTTC. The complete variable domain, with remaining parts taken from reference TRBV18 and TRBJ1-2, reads NAGVMQNPRHLVRRRGQEARLRCSPMKGHSHVYWYRQLPEEGLKFMVYLQKENIIDESGMPKERFSAEFPKEGPSILRIQQVVRGDSAAYFCASSIRQGEYGYTFGSGTRLTVV.

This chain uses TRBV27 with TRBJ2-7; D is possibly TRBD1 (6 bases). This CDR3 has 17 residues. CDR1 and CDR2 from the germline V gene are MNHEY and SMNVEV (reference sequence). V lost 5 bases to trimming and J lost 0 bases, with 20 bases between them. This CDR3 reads CASSTSLDRRPSYEQYF. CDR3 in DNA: TGTGCCAGCAGTACCTCCCTCGACAGGCGACCCTCCTACGAGCAGTACTTC.

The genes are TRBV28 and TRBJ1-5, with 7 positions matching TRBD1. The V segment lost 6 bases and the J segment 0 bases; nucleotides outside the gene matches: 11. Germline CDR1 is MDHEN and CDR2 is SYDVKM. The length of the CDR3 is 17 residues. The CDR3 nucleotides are TGTGCCAGCAGCCCCGGGCAGGGGGTGGATAGCAATCAGCCCCAGCATTTT. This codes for CASSPGQGVDSNQPQHF.

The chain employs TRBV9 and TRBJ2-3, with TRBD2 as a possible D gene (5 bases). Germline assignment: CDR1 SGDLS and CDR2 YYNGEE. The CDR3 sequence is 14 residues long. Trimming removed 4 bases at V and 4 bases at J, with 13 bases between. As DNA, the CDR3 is TGTGCCAGCAGCCTCCACTCTAGCTCAGATACGCAGTATTTT. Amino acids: CASSLHSSSDTQYF.

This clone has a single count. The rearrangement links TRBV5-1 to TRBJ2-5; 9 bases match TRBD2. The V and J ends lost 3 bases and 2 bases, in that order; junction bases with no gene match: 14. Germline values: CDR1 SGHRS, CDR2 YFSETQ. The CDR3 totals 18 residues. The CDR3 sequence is CASSYRPVASGVQETQYF. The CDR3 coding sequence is TGCGCCAGCAGCTACCGCCCTGTGGCTAGCGGGGTTCAAGAGACCCAGTACTTC.

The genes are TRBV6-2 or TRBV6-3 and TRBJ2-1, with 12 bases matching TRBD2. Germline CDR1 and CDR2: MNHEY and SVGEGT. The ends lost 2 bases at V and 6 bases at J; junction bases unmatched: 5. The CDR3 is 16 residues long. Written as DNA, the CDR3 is TGTGCCAGCAGTTACGCCCTAGCGGGGGGGTCCAATGAGCAGTTCTTC. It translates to CASSYALAGGSNEQFF.